These T cell receptor beta chains were read from a single sample in a study of HIV-infected children after antiretroviral therapy interruption. From the 3' RACE reads, TCRdb called clonotypes with MiXCR, one entry per CDR3 protein. The data contain about 40,000 distinct CDR3 sequences, 5% to 8% of them singletons. The sequencing used CD45RA+ CD4+ T cells from PBMCs, pooled from several time points, collected from a donor given antiretroviral therapy, either interrupted or continuous. The receptors were gathered from a pool of human donors with HIV. CDR3s include the opening cysteine and the closing phenylalanine or tryptophan.

v_gene,j_gene,CDR3aa
TRBV20-1,TRBJ2-7,CSARDDYEQYF
TRBV21-1,TRBJ2-3,CASSLKRDTQYF
TRBV12-3/TRBV12-4,TRBJ2-5,CASSRGLAGGETQYF
TRBV6-6,TRBJ2-7,CASRPDMGLAGGTSSYEQYF
TRBV6-5,TRBJ2-3,CASYSTGTLDTQYF
TRBV6-2/TRBV6-3,TRBJ1-1,CASRWTGEAFF
TRBV20-1,TRBJ1-2,CSANAGNYGYTF
TRBV27,TRBJ2-1,CASSTPGASGGYEQFF
TRBV28,TRBJ2-7,CASGRVWLDEQYF
TRBV5-1,TRBJ1-1,CASSLAGQGRTEAFF
TRBV12-3/TRBV12-4,TRBJ1-1,CASRGSGPEAFF
TRBV7-9,TRBJ1-1,CASSLDRGRAEAFF
TRBV7-2,TRBJ2-1,CASSNTGVNEQFF
TRBV19,TRBJ2-3,CASNTPGQGADTQYF
TRBV21-1,TRBJ1-5,CASPVGPKGPKAQHF
TRBV12-3/TRBV12-4,TRBJ2-1,CASSNDRARNEQFF
TRBV6-6,TRBJ1-6,CASGEKGENSPLYF